The clone carrying this TCR beta chain was observed a handful of times. Trimming took 3 bases from V and 2 from J, leaving 12 bases between them. CDR3 length equals 15 residues. Germline V CDR1 and CDR2: MDHEN, SYDVKM. These data originate in a study of shared T cell receptors in the human thymus. The assay was immunoSEQ multiplex PCR, and TCRdb's table has in-frame clones only and misses some. This repertoire shows hundreds of thousands of clones, approximately 87% found once; its top ten account for over 0.008%. These sequences were also reported in another study, on human thymus T cells. From that paper: Obtained as resections during corrective heart surgery, the thymus tissue was then studied. Seemingly biased V and J gene usage marked thymic and blood repertoires. Related studies noted strongly shared thymic repertoires across unrelated people.

This sequence originates from a boy younger than two with a congenital heart defect. This chain connects TRBV28 to TRBJ2-3; D is possibly TRBD1 (6 bases). Material: thymocytes. The CDR3: CASSFNRVSTDTQYF. The CDR3, as DNA: TGTGCCAGCAGTTTCAACAGGGTGTCCACAGATACGCAGTATTTT.